The 22 T cell receptor beta chains reported below all come from one sample, sequenced in a study of glioma-infiltrating T cells after dendritic cell vaccination. TCRdb's copy holds only in-frame clones and misses some; the assay was immunoSEQ multiplex PCR. The sample records under 130,000 clones, about four fifths being singletons. The sequencing here drew on blood, taken before dendritic cell vaccination. The receptor set was obtained from a human donor with glioblastoma.

The table lists this clone with a count of one. The V and J genes are TRBV5-6 and TRBJ2-7, with 7 bases matching TRBD1. CDR3 length equals 17 residues. Germline-derived CDR1 and CDR2 are SGHDT and YYEEEE. Unmatched junction bases numbered 9, after V lost 0 bases and J lost 0 bases. The CDR3 bases are TGTGCCAGCAGCTTGGGCACAGGGGAATCCGCCTCCTACGAGCAGTACTTC. This encodes CASSLGTGESASYEQYF.

The chain combines TRBV6-1 with TRBJ1-5; no reliable D call. The CDR3 has 13 residues. Deletions cut 4 bases from V and 7 bases from J, with 11 bases between. The germline V gene encodes CDR1 MNHNS and CDR2 SASEGT. CDR3 sequence (DNA): TGTGCCAGCAGTGTAGAGGGTTCGCAGCCCCAGCATTTT. This sequence encodes CASSVEGSQPQHF.

V gene TRBV5-1 combines with J gene TRBJ2-3; D is undetermined. The germline V gene has CDR1 SGHRS and CDR2 YFSETQ. V was shortened by 0 bases and J by 1 base, with 6 bases between the two germline ends. This CDR3 comprises 14 residues. Written as DNA, the CDR3 is TGCGCCAGCAGCTTGGACAAACGCACAGATACGCAGTATTTT. It yields the protein CASSLDKRTDTQYF.

CDR3 bases: TGCGCCAGCAGGACTACCTGGAGTCTCGAGGCCAACGTCCTGACTTTC. As protein: CASRTTWSLEANVLTF. The V and J genes are TRBV5-1 and TRBJ2-6, with TRBD2 as a possible D gene (5 bases). The CDR3 runs 16 residues. The germline CDR1 and CDR2 sequences are SGHRS and YFSETQ. Trimming left V 5 bases short and J 6 bases short, with 18 bases between.

This clone was detected only a few times. The rearrangement joins TRBV6-5 to TRBJ2-5; perhaps TRBD2 as D (5 bases). Trimming shortened V by 6 bases and J by 7 bases, and 12 bases separated the two germline ends. Germline assignment: CDR1 MNHEY and CDR2 SVGAGI. The CDR3 covers 12 residues. The CDR3 spells CASRQTGVTQYF. CDR3 bases: TGTGCCAGCAGACAAACCGGGGTGACCCAGTACTTC.

The chain has TRBV11-2 and TRBJ2-3; 7 bases match TRBD2. CDR3 length: 14 residues. Germline V lookup: CDR1 SGHAT, CDR2 FQNNGV. Trimming cost V 1 base and J 4 bases; bases outside gene matches: 2. The CDR3 DNA reads TGTGCCAGCAGCTTAGGGGGGGGTCCAGATACGCAGTATTTT. The encoded protein is CASSLGGGPDTQYF.

This sequence joins TRBV14 and TRBJ1-6, with 10 nucleotides matching TRBD1. J lost 7 bases, V lost 4 bases, and 1 base had no gene match. CDR1 SGHDN and CDR2 FVKESK come from the germline V gene. The CDR3 loop spans 14 amino acids. CDR3 DNA: TGTGCCAGCAGCCTGGGACAGGGGAATTCACCCCTCCACTTT. This codes for CASSLGQGNSPLHF.

J is TRBJ2-2 and V is TRBV5-1; D gene uncertain. Trimming took off 5 bases at V and 7 bases at J, with 21 bases between the two ends. The germline gives CDR1 SGHRS, CDR2 YFSETQ. This CDR3 region has 16 residues. CDR3 in DNA: TGCGCCAGCAGTTACGGTACGGTAATTGCGGACGGGGAGCTGTTTTTT. Translation: CASSYGTVIADGELFF.

V is TRBV19 and J is TRBJ1-1; TRBD1 matches 8 bases. Trimming removed 7 bases from V and 8 bases from J; junction bases left unmatched: 15. This CDR3 is built from 15 residues. CDR1 and CDR2 from the germline V gene are LNHDA and SQIVND (reference sequence). The CDR3 region is CASTGRDRQGVEAFF. CDR3 coding DNA: TGTGCCAGTACTGGGAGGGACAGGCAAGGGGTGGAAGCTTTCTTT.

The rearrangement links TRBV5-4 to TRBJ2-5, with 8 bases aligning to TRBD2. Unmatched junction bases numbered 5, after V lost 5 bases and J lost 2 bases. Germline CDR1 reads SGHNT; CDR2 reads YYREEE (reference sequence). The CDR3 consists of 14 residues. This CDR3 is CASREGTSQETQYF. For the CDR3, the DNA is TGTGCCAGCAGAGAAGGGACTAGTCAAGAGACCCAGTACTTC.

As regards this clone: Compared with germline, one end of the junction differs, possibly owing to a read error. The CDR3 DNA reads TGTTCCAGCAGTCCACCGGGACAGGAGGCGCAAGGCTACACCTTC. Translation gives CSSSPPGQEAQGYTF. The V call is TRBV6-6, the J call TRBJ1-2, with TRBD1 matching 8 bases. Germline lookup yields CDR1 MNHNY and CDR2 SVGAGI (reference sequence). The CDR3 is made up of 15 amino acids.

This clone was counted at least ten times. This chain joins TRBV19 and TRBJ2-7; 8 positions agree with TRBD1. This CDR3 contains 15 residues. In germline, CDR1 is LNHDA, CDR2 SQIVND (reference sequence). Trimming cost V 5 bases and J 2 bases; bases outside gene matches: 8. CDR3 sequence: CASSSTGQGTYEQYF. The DNA of the CDR3 is TGTGCCAGTAGTTCTACCGGACAGGGAACCTACGAGCAGTACTTC.

The rearrangement uses TRBV7-8 and TRBJ1-1; the match to TRBD1 covers 11 bases. CDR1 is SGHVS, CDR2 FQNEAQ, per germline. V shed 5 bases, J shed 11 bases, and the junction held 4 bases outside the gene matches. CDR3 length: 12 amino acids. The CDR3, as DNA: TGTGCCAGCAGCCGGACAGGGGGCTTGGCTTTCTTT. This encodes CASSRTGGLAFF.

The chain employs TRBV5-1 and TRBJ1-1; the D gene is possibly TRBD1 (5 bases). The CDR3 is 15 amino acids. V was trimmed by 1 base and J by 1 base, leaving 11 bases between them. Germline lookup yields CDR1 SGHRS and CDR2 YFSETQ. The CDR3 sequence is CASSLSGAQNTEAFF. Here the CDR3 DNA reads TGCGCCAGCAGCTTGAGCGGGGCCCAGAACACTGAAGCTTTCTTT. Variable domain in full (rest from reference TRBV5-1 and TRBJ1-1): KAGVTQTPRYLIKTRGQQVTLSCSPISGHRSVSWYQQTPGQGLQFLFEYFSETQRNKGNFPGRFSGRQFSNSRSEMNVSTLELGDSALYLCASSLSGAQNTEAFFGQGTRLTVV.

This chain uses TRBV7-2 with TRBJ2-4; a weak D match, TRBD1 (6 bases). CDR1 is SGHTA, CDR2 FQGNSA, per germline. Trimming removed 4 bases from V and 11 bases from J, with 18 bases in between. CDR3 length equals 14 residues. CDR3 sequence: CASSSTGGIFVQYF. The CDR3, as DNA: TGTGCCAGCAGCTCGACAGGAGGTATTTTTGTTCAGTACTTC.

The chain carries TRBV7-2 and TRBJ1-1; TRBD1 aligns across 7 bases. V lost 7 bases and J lost 11; bases outside the gene matches: 13. The CDR3 is made up of 13 amino acids. The germline CDR1 and CDR2 sequences are SGHTA and FQGNSA. The CDR3 reads CASTKQQGRYAFF. The DNA of the CDR3 is TGTGCCAGCACCAAACAACAGGGGAGATATGCTTTCTTT.

Of note for this clone: Germline is not matched at one junction end, which may reflect a read error. Other DNA sequences of this sample code for an identical CDR3. This sequence joins TRBV11-2 and TRBJ2-3; possible D gene TRBD2, 5 bases. Germline CDR1 is SGHAT and CDR2 is FQNNGV. The CDR3 sequence is 16 residues long. The CDR3 DNA follows: TGCGCCAGCAGCCTGAGGCAAGGAGGTCGCGCAGATACGCAGTATTTT. Translation: CASSLRQGGRADTQYF.

The chain joins TRBV4-2 to TRBJ1-1; D not certain. The CDR3 consists of 17 residues. The V end lost 0 bases, the J end lost 1 base, and 15 bases lay between the germline ends. CDR1 LGHNA and CDR2 YNFKEQ come from the germline V gene. The CDR3 DNA follows: TGTGCCAGCAGCCAAGATCTCCTTGGGCAGACGAACACTGAAGCTTTCTTT. This sequence encodes CASSQDLLGQTNTEAFF.

This chain joins TRBV25-1 and TRBJ2-3, with 8 bases matching TRBD2. J lost 1 base, V lost 5 bases, and 8 bases had no gene match. Germline values: CDR1 MGHDK, CDR2 SYGVNS. The CDR3 has 16 residues. The CDR3 sequence: CASSPGGGVGTDTQYF. The DNA for the CDR3 is TGTGCCAGCAGTCCCGGGGGGGGTGTCGGCACAGATACGCAGTATTTT.

This sequence joins TRBV6-4 and TRBJ1-1; D is undetermined. CDR3 length: 12 residues. Germline-derived CDR1 and CDR2 are MRHNA and SNTAGT. V was cut by 3 bases and J by 10 bases, with 12 bases left in between. CDR3 amino acids: CASSELAIGAFF. The CDR3 nucleotides read TGTGCCAGCAGTGAACTCGCCATCGGAGCTTTCTTT.

V gene TRBV5-1 combines with J gene TRBJ1-2; TRBD1 aligns across 8 bases. The CDR3 runs to 15 residues. V lost 1 base to trimming and J lost 6 bases; unmatched junction nucleotides: 8. Germline V lookup: CDR1 SGHRS, CDR2 YFSETQ. CDR3 nucleotide sequence: TGCGCCAGCAGCTTGTCGCCAGGGGGCGGGGATGGCTACACCTTC. It encodes CASSLSPGGGDGYTF.

This chain connects TRBV7-9 to TRBJ2-7, with TRBD1 as a possible D gene (6 bases). The CDR3 length is 14 residues. Germline lookup yields CDR1 SEHNR and CDR2 FQNEAQ (reference sequence). V dropped 1 base and J dropped 0 bases, with 7 bases sitting between them. This CDR3 reads CASSLGDNSYEQYF. CDR3 in DNA: TGTGCCAGCAGCTTAGGGGACAACTCCTACGAGCAGTACTTC.